This T cell receptor beta chain was profiled in a study of cytomegalovirus exposure and HLA in healthy donors. The study ran its PCR with 60 Vbeta and 13 Jbeta primers. The method was immunoSEQ multiplex PCR; TCRdb's version includes in-frame clones alone and lacks a portion of them. The sample holds some 140,000 clones, over 70% seen once. With regard to this clone: Its antigen remains unidentified.

V was clipped by 3 bases and J by 0 bases, with 12 bases between them. The V gene's germline CDR1 is SGHTA and CDR2 FQGTGA. The CDR3 is 15 amino acids. Study-wide points: Of the V segments, some could not be distinguished, including TRBV6-2 and TRBV6-3, and were excluded. The study recorded 160 or so TCR beta chains that were cytomegalovirus-associated.

This TCR derives from a young man in good health and CMV-seropositive. Source material: PBMCs. The gene calls are TRBV7-3 and TRBJ2-7; D might be TRBD1 (6 bases). CDR3 in amino acids: CASSFVQGSSYEQYF. The CDR3 DNA reads as TGTGCCAGCAGCTTCGTACAGGGAAGCTCCTACGAGCAGTACTTC.